In its sample, the clone carrying this T cell receptor (beta chain) was seen once. Its antigen is as yet unknown. The PCR made use of 60 Vbeta and 13 Jbeta primers. Libraries were prepared by immunoSEQ multiplex PCR; TCRdb keeps only in-frame clonotypes and omits some of them. Counted here are 150,000 to 200,000 clones, about two thirds occurring once; the ten biggest clones make up 8% to 13%. This record comes from a study of cytomegalovirus exposure and HLA in healthy donors. General study points: Roughly even sequencing depth across donors was the assumption behind the presence/absence analyses. Accurate predictions that matched the HLA-A and HLA-B alleles of most subjects were reportedly made from TCR beta sequences.

Sequences were obtained from PBMCs. This TCR derives from a man aged 25-45 years in good health and CMV-seropositive.

The CDR3 protein is CAIRRTGTSYEQYF. The CDR3 nucleotides read TGTGCCATCAGGAGGACAGGGACCTCCTACGAGCAGTACTTC. The gene calls are TRBV10-3 and TRBJ2-7, with 8 bases identical to TRBD1. The CDR3 totals 14 residues. The trim removed 6 bases at V and 0 bases at J, leaving 4 bases unmatched. Per the germline V gene, CDR1 is ENHRY and CDR2 is SYGVKD.